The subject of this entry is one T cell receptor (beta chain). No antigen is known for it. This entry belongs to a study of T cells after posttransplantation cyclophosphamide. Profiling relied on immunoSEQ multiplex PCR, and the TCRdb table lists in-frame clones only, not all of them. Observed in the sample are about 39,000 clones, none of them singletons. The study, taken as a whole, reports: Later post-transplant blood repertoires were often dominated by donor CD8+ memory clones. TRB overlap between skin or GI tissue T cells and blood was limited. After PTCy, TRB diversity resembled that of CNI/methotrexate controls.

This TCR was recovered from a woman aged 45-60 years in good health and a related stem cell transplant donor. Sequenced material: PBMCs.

CDR3 amino acids: CASSLSTAGGPLNTGELFF. CDR3 DNA sequence: TGTGCCAGCAGTTTATCGACAGCGGGGGGGCCTCTGAACACCGGGGAGCTGTTTTTT. This rearrangement joins TRBV27 to TRBJ2-2; 10 bases fit TRBD2. CDR1 MNHEY and CDR2 SMNVEV come from the germline V gene (reference sequence). V lost 0 bases, J lost 1 base, and 8 bases stayed unmatched. This CDR3 region has 19 residues.